These 8 T cell receptor beta chains came from one sample sequenced in a study of blood T cell repertoires in COVID-19. TCRdb keeps only in-frame clones here, not all; method: immunoSEQ multiplex PCR. The table has over 300,000 clones, 90% seen once. The specimen sequenced was peripheral blood. The receptors were sampled from a man aged 18 to 35 with active or convalescent COVID-19.

CDR3 nucleotide sequence: TGTGCCAGCAGCTTAACTAGGACTAGCGGTGCGGCCTTTGAGCAGTTCTTC. Translating gives CASSLTRTSGAAFEQFF. The gene calls are TRBV7-2 and TRBJ2-1; 10 nucleotides agree with TRBD2. Trimming cost V 2 bases and J 9 bases; bases outside gene matches: 13. The CDR3 is 17 residues long. The V gene's germline CDR1 is SGHTA and CDR2 FQGNSA.

The rearrangement joins TRBV11-2 to TRBJ2-5, with 14 positions matching TRBD2. With 5 bases clipped from V and 7 bases from J, the junction kept 9 bases outside the gene matches. This CDR3 comprises 16 residues. Germline assignment: CDR1 SGHAT and CDR2 FQNNGV. CDR3 protein: CASSMGLAGARRTQYF. CDR3 DNA: TGTGCCAGCAGCATGGGACTAGCGGGAGCCCGGCGGACCCAGTACTTC.

The V and J genes are TRBV2 and TRBJ1-2; TRBD1 matches at 9 bases. The CDR3 covers 13 residues. Germline CDR1 SNHLY, CDR2 FYNNEI. V trimming: 7 bases; J trimming: 7 bases; junction bases outside the gene matches: 7. In DNA, the CDR3 is TGTGCCAGCAAGACCGGGACAGGGAGTGGCTACACCTTC. Its protein is CASKTGTGSGYTF.

This clone was seen a few times. This chain links TRBV10-1 with TRBJ2-1; D remains unclear. The CDR3 length is 14 residues. CDR1 WNHNN and CDR2 SYGVQD come from the germline V gene (reference sequence). The V end lost 2 bases, the J end lost 3 bases, and 8 bases lay between the germline ends. The CDR3 DNA reads as TGCGCCAGCAGTGAGGCAGCGAGCTACAATGAGCAGTTCTTC. Encoded protein: CASSEAASYNEQFF.

This clone showed up just a few times. The chain is built from TRBV5-1 and TRBJ2-7, with 8 bases matching TRBD1. The CDR3 length is 14 residues. The germline CDR1 and CDR2 sequences are SGHRS and YFSETQ. V trimming: 0 bases; J trimming: 5 bases; junction bases outside the gene matches: 4. CDR3 DNA sequence: TGCGCCAGCAGCTTGGGGACAGGGAGGAACGAGCAGTACTTC. This gives the protein CASSLGTGRNEQYF.

The chain couples TRBV2 to TRBJ2-7, with TRBD1 as a possible D gene (6 bases). This CDR3 contains 13 residues. Trimming left V 7 bases short and J 1 base short, with 11 bases between. CDR1 and CDR2 from the germline V gene are SNHLY and FYNNEI. The CDR3 loop reads CASKQGTSYEQYF. The CDR3, as DNA: TGTGCCAGCAAGCAGGGGACATCCTACGAGCAGTACTTC. Complete variable domain (other parts from reference TRBV2 and TRBJ2-7): EPEVTQTPSHQVTQMGQEVILRCVPISNHLYFYWYRQILGQKVEFLVSFYNNEISEKSEIFDDQFSVERPDGSNFTLKIRSTKLEDSAMYFCASKQGTSYEQYFGPGTRLTVT.

This chain links TRBV6-5 with TRBJ2-5, with TRBD2 matching over 9 bases. J lost 4 bases, V lost 0 bases, and 3 bases had no gene match. Germline-derived CDR1 and CDR2 are MNHEY and SVGAGI. CDR3 size: 15 residues. CDR3 loop: CASSYSKLAGETQYF. CDR3 sequence (DNA): TGTGCCAGCAGTTACTCGAAACTAGCGGGAGAGACCCAGTACTTC.

J is TRBJ1-1 and V is TRBV6-1; D is ambiguous. V was pared by 2 bases and J by 2 bases, with 18 bases between. In germline, CDR1 is MNHNS, CDR2 SASEGT. This CDR3 region has 17 residues. CDR3 DNA: TGTGCCAGCAGTGAATATCCTCCCGGGAACACAAACACTGAAGCTTTCTTT. Encoded protein: CASSEYPPGNTNTEAFF.